This section outlines one TCR beta chain sequence together with its context. These data belong to a study of PD-1 blockade in classical Hodgkin lymphoma. Measured with immunoSEQ multiplex PCR; TCRdb has only the in-frame clones, and not every one. The sample holds about 25,000 clones, around 68% seen once. CDR3 size: 19 residues. Trimming removed 2 bases from V and 0 bases from J; junction bases left unmatched: 13. CDR1 is MGHRA and CDR2 is YSYEKL in the germline V gene. Indicated time point: cycle 4 day 1 (C4D1), after 5 to 7 weeks of nivolumab. Every single patient, without exception, relapsed after autologous stem cell transplantation, and brentuximab vedotin exposure varied.

The V call is TRBV4-1, the J call TRBJ1-3; TRBD1 matches at 7 bases. Specimen: peripheral blood mononuclear cells (PBMCs), collected before the fourth cycle of nivolumab. The clonotype was recovered from a human donor with classical Hodgkin lymphoma. CDR3 amino acids: CASSQSRDSYFLSGNTIYF. The CDR3 nucleotides are TGCGCCAGCAGCCAAAGTCGGGACAGCTATTTTCTCTCTGGAAACACCATATATTTT.